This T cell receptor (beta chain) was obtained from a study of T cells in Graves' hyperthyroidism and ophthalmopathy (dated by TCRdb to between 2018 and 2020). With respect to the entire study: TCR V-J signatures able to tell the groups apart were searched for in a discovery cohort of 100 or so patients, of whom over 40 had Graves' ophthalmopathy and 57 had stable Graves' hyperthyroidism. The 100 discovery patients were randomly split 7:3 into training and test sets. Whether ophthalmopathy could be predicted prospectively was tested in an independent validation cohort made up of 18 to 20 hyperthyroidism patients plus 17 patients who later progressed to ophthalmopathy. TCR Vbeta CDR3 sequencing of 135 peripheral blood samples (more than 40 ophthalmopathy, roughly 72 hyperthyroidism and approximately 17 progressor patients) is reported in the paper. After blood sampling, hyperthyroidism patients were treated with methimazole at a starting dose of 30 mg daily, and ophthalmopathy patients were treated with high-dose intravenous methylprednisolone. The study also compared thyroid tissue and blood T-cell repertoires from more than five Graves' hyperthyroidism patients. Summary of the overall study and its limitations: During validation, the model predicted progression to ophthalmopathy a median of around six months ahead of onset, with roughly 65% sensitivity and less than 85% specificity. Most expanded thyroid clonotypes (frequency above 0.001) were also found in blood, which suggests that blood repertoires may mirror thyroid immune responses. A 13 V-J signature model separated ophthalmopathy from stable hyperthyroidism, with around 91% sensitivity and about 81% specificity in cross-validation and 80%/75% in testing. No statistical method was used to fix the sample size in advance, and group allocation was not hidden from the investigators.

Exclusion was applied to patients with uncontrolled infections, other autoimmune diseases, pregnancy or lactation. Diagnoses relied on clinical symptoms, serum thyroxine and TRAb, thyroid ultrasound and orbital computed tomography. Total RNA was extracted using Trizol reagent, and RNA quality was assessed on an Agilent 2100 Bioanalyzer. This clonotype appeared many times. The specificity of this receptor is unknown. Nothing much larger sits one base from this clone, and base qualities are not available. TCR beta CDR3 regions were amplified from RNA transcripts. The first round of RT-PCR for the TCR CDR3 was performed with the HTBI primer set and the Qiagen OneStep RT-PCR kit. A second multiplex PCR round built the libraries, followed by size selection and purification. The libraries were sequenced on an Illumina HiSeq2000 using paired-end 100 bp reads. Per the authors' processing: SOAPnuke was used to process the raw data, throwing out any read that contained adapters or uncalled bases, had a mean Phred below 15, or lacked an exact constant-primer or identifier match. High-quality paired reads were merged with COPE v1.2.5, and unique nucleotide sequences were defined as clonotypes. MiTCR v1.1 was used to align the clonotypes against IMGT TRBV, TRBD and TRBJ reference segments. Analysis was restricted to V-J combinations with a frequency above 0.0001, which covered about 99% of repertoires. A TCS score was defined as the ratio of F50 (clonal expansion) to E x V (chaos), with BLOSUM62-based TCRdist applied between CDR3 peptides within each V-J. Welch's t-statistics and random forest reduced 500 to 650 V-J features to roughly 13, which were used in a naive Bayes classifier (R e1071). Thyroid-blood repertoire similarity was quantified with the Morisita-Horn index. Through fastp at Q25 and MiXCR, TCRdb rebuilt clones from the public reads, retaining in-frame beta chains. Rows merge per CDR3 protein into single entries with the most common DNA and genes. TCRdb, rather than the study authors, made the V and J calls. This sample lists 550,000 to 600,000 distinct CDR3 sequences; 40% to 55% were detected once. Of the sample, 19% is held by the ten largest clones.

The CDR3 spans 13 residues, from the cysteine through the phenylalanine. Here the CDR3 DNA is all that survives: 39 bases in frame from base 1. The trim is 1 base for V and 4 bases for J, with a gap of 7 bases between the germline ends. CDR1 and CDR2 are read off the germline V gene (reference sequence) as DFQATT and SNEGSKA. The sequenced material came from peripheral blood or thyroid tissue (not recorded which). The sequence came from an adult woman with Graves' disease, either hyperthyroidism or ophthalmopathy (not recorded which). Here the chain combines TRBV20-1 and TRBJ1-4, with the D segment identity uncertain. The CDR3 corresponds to CSARGGSNEKLFF. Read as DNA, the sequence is TGCAGTGCTAGAGGGGGAAGTAATGAAAAACTGTTTTTT.